This T cell receptor beta chain originates from a study of T cells in Graves' hyperthyroidism and ophthalmopathy (dated by TCRdb to between 2018 and 2020). Context from the whole study: Peripheral blood was sampled at the time of initial diagnosis, prior to any treatment. A discovery cohort of 95 to 100 patients, approximately 45 with Graves' ophthalmopathy and 57 with stable Graves' hyperthyroidism, was used to find distinguishing TCR V-J signatures. An independent validation cohort of 18 to 20 hyperthyroidism patients and approximately 15 patients who later progressed to ophthalmopathy tested prospective prediction of ophthalmopathy. The 100 or so discovery patients were divided at random into training and test sets in a 7:3 ratio. In roughly six Graves' hyperthyroidism patients, the study also compared T-cell repertoires from thyroid tissue with T-cell repertoires from blood. Following sampling, methimazole starting at 30 mg daily was given to hyperthyroidism patients, and high-dose intravenous methylprednisolone was given to ophthalmopathy patients. According to the paper, TCR Vbeta CDR3 sequencing was carried out on 120 to 150 peripheral blood samples, which came from approximately 43 ophthalmopathy, around 75 hyperthyroidism and approximately 17 progressor patients.

Results the study describes overall, beyond this receptor: Most expanded thyroid clonotypes (frequency above 0.001) were also detected in blood, a finding suggesting that blood repertoires may reflect thyroid immune responses. In validation, the model predicted progression to ophthalmopathy with approximately 69% sensitivity and about 72% specificity, a median of 6.5 months before onset. No statistical method was used to fix the sample size in advance, and group allocation was not hidden from the investigators. In cross-validation, a model built on a 13 V-J signature told ophthalmopathy apart from stable hyperthyroidism with approximately 90% sensitivity and 81% to 82% specificity, and in testing the same model reached 80%/75%.

Stable Graves' hyperthyroidism was defined as no progression to ophthalmopathy during 18 months of follow-up. Hyperthyroidism patients were newly diagnosed, had a disease duration of under 2 months, and were aged 18 to 65 years. Patients with uncontrolled infections, other autoimmune diseases, pregnancy or lactation were excluded. Diagnoses were established on the basis of clinical symptoms, serum thyroxine and TRAb, thyroid ultrasound, and orbital computed tomography. PBMCs were separated from under 12 ml of fresh peripheral blood using Ficoll-Paque density gradient centrifugation. Trizol reagent was used to extract total RNA, and RNA quality was then checked on an Agilent 2100 Bioanalyzer. Amplification of TCR beta CDR3 regions was carried out from RNA transcripts. For the first round of RT-PCR on the TCR CDR3, the HTBI primer set was used together with the Qiagen OneStep RT-PCR kit. A second multiplex PCR round built the libraries, followed by size selection and purification. Paired-end sequencing of the libraries was performed with 100 bp reads on an Illumina HiSeq2000. In the authors' own workflow: SOAPnuke was used to process the raw data, throwing out any read that contained adapters or uncalled bases, had a mean Phred below 15, or lacked an exact constant-primer or identifier match. COPE v1.2.5 was used to merge high-quality paired reads, and clonotypes were defined as unique nucleotide sequences. Clonotypes were aligned to IMGT TRBV, TRBD and TRBJ reference segments using MiTCR v1.1. The analysis included only V-J combinations with a frequency above 0.0001, which together covered 98% to 99.2% of the repertoires. The TCS score was defined as F50 (clonal expansion) divided by E x V (chaos), with BLOSUM62-based TCRdist calculated between CDR3 peptides within each V-J. Welch's t-statistics and random forest reduced approximately 520 V-J features to some 14, which were used in a naive Bayes classifier (R e1071). TCRdb passed the public sequencing reads through fastp at Q25 and MiXCR, retaining productive beta sequences. Identical CDR3 proteins give one entry, which carries the most common genes and DNA. For this entry, the V and J calls and clone size follow TCRdb and not the study's own pipeline. The table for this sample lists a few hundred thousand distinct CDR3 sequences; about a fifth of them were counted only once. Together, the top ten hold around 27% of the sample.

A distance of 12 bases separates the germline ends of V and J, which lose 0 bases and 1 base respectively. Taken from the germline V gene, the CDR1 and CDR2 loops are MNHNS and SASEGT. The CDR3 runs 16 residues from the cysteine to the phenylalanine. Here the CDR3 DNA is all that survives: 48 bases in frame from base 1. This clonotype was seen more than once but under ten times. Its antigen has not been determined. No base-level quality is on record; no much larger clone is a single base apart. Sequencing used blood. This sequence was found in a man younger than 30 with Graves' hyperthyroidism. The sequence links TRBV6-1 to TRBJ1-1; too little of a D gene remains to name it. The nucleotide sequence reads TGTGCCAGCAGTGAAGCATGGGAGGGTCCGAACACTGAAGCTTTCTTT. Translated, it gives CASSEAWEGPNTEAFF.